The T cell receptor (beta chain) described here comes from a study of T-cell memory formation after mild COVID-19. Each CDR3 protein gets one entry after TCRdb re-called the 5' RACE reads with MiXCR. The repertoire has around 390,000 distinct CDR3 sequences, about 15% of them found once; the top ten carry about 22%. V was cut by 11 bases and J by 7 bases, with 17 bases left in between. Germline values: CDR1 ENHRY, CDR2 SYGVKD. The CDR3 is 12 residues long. The chain carries TRBV10-3 and TRBJ1-2, with unresolved D. The receptor's source is a young man who had mild COVID-19 (a few samples of this study predate the infection). Cell type and time point are not known. The sequenced material came from PBMCs or a T cell subset sorted from them (not recorded which). In DNA, the CDR3 is TGTGCCGCCCGAGGCGGAGTTGGTGGCTACACCTTC. Its translation is CAARGGVGGYTF.